The text below deals with one T cell receptor beta chain. This CDR3 spans 14 amino acids. V was shortened by 7 bases and J by 0 bases, with 10 bases between the two germline ends. The germline V gene has CDR1 MDHEN and CDR2 SYDVKM. This sample is drawn from a study of blood T cell repertoires in COVID-19. Original analysis: Nucleated cell counts were estimated from reference gene primer amplification. Generated by immunoSEQ multiplex PCR, the TCRdb table keeps only in-frame clones and is missing some. V and J calls and clone size are copied from that table; D and trimming were computed from the DNA. The sample lists some 78,000 clones; roughly 85% were seen once.

The sequenced material came from peripheral blood. The rearrangement joins TRBV28 to TRBJ1-5; the D is unclear. The TCR sequence derives from a man aged 50-59 years with active or convalescent COVID-19. The CDR3 region is CASMPHGSNQPQHF. Here the CDR3 DNA reads TGTGCCAGCATGCCACATGGTAGCAATCAGCCCCAGCATTTT.